Listed below are T cell receptor beta chains from one sample, sequenced in a study of healthy donors' naive CD4 and CD8 T cells. TCRdb called the reads again in MiXCR, with one record for every CDR3 protein. The data show 150,000 to 200,000 distinct CDR3 sequences, around 70% seen once. The sequenced sample was naive CD4+ and CD8+ T cells sorted from blood, pooled from several donors. Receptor source: a pool of human donors in good health; the sample pools cells from several healthy donors. The CDR3 runs from the conserved cysteine through the conserved F or W. Fields, in order: J gene, V gene, D gene, clone size, CDR3 protein, CDR3 DNA. The D gene is left open where the match is weak. The size entry is marked missing in some rows and otherwise reads once, few, many or a size class.

J: TRBJ2-3
V: TRBV29-1
D: .
size: .
CDR3: CSVDKGDTQYF
DNA: TGCAGCGTTGATAAGGGAGATACGCAGTATTTT

J: TRBJ2-1
V: TRBV27
D: TRBD2
size: .
CDR3: CASSRGTSYNEQFF
DNA: TGTGCCAGCAGTAGGGGGACTAGCTACAATGAGCAGTTCTTC

J: TRBJ1-5
V: TRBV7-9
D: .
size: .
CDR3: CASSPGRSQPQHF
DNA: TGTGCCAGCAGCCCGGGGCGCAGTCAGCCCCAGCATTTT

J: TRBJ2-1
V: TRBV6-1
D: .
size: .
CDR3: CASRTGQGLSREQFF
DNA: TGTGCCAGCAGAACAGGGCAAGGCCTTTCAAGGGAGCAGTTCTTC

J: TRBJ2-7
V: TRBV28
D: .
size: .
CDR3: CASSLGRRVYEQYF
DNA: TGTGCCAGCAGTTTAGGGCGGCGGGTCTACGAGCAGTACTTC

J: TRBJ1-2
V: TRBV20-1
D: TRBD1
size: few
CDR3: CSAGTAYNYGYTF
DNA: TGCAGTGCCGGGACAGCTTATAACTATGGCTACACCTTC

J: TRBJ2-7
V: TRBV7-2
D: .
size: .
CDR3: CASSLAATNYEQYF
DNA: TGTGCCAGCAGCTTAGCAGCGACCAACTACGAGCAGTACTTC

J: TRBJ1-2
V: TRBV5-1
D: .
size: once
CDR3: CASSLGTGQGYTF
DNA: TGCGCCAGCAGCTTGGGAACAGGGCAGGGCTACACCTTC

J: TRBJ1-5
V: TRBV6-2/TRBV6-3
D: .
size: .
CDR3: CASSYEVGQKNQPQHF
DNA: TGTGCCAGCAGTTACGAGGTTGGGCAGAAGAATCAGCCCCAGCATTTT

J: TRBJ2-1
V: TRBV10-2
D: .
size: .
CDR3: CASSDWNEQFF
DNA: TGCGCCAGCAGTGACTGGAATGAGCAGTTCTTC

J: TRBJ2-1
V: TRBV18
D: TRBD1
size: .
CDR3: CASSLTRDRVSNEQFF
DNA: TGTGCCAGCTCACTAACTCGGGACAGGGTATCCAATGAGCAGTTCTTC

J: TRBJ1-5
V: TRBV19
D: .
size: few
CDR3: CASAQAVGQPQHF
DNA: TGTGCCAGTGCACAGGCAGTCGGTCAGCCCCAGCATTTT

J: TRBJ2-3
V: TRBV6-5
D: TRBD2
size: .
CDR3: CASSPTRLAGVRADTQYF
DNA: TGTGCCAGCAGCCCCACCCGACTAGCGGGAGTGAGGGCAGATACGCAGTATTTT

J: TRBJ2-7
V: TRBV6-5
D: .
size: .
CDR3: CASSYSGSLYEQYF
DNA: TGTGCCAGCAGTTACTCCGGGAGTTTGTACGAGCAGTACTTC

J: TRBJ2-7
V: TRBV11-2
D: TRBD1
size: .
CDR3: CASRTGTGMFSYEQYF
DNA: TGTGCCAGCAGGACCGGGACAGGGATGTTCTCCTACGAGCAGTACTTC

J: TRBJ2-3
V: TRBV5-5
D: TRBD2
size: .
CDR3: CASSLVARRLAGVIGRFSDTQYF
DNA: TGCGCCAGCAGCCTGGTGGCCCGCCGACTAGCGGGGGTGATCGGGAGATTTTCAGATACGCAGTATTTT

J: TRBJ2-2
V: TRBV5-6
D: .
size: .
CDR3: CASSFRAPTGELFF
DNA: TGTGCCAGCAGCTTCAGGGCTCCAACCGGGGAGCTGTTTTTT

J: TRBJ2-3
V: TRBV6-2/TRBV6-3
D: TRBD1
size: few
CDR3: CASSRDRGAADTQYF
DNA: TGTGCCAGCAGCCGTGACAGGGGAGCCGCAGATACGCAGTATTTT

J: TRBJ2-1
V: TRBV29-1
D: TRBD2
size: .
CDR3: CSGGTSVRNEQFF
DNA: TGCAGCGGCGGGACTAGCGTTAGGAATGAGCAGTTCTTC

J: TRBJ2-5
V: TRBV6-1
D: .
size: .
CDR3: CASTGVARLGTQYF
DNA: TGTGCCAGCACCGGAGTAGCGAGGTTAGGGACCCAGTACTTC

J: TRBJ2-4
V: TRBV27
D: TRBD2
size: few
CDR3: CASSSRTSGGVQYF
DNA: TGTGCCAGCAGTTCGAGGACTAGCGGGGGGGTTCAGTACTTC

J: TRBJ2-3
V: TRBV20-1
D: .
size: .
CDR3: CSAITTSWASTDTQYF
DNA: TGCAGTGCTATTACCACTAGCTGGGCTAGCACAGATACGCAGTATTTT

J: TRBJ2-1
V: TRBV28
D: TRBD2
size: .
CDR3: CASSPGRLAGALENNEQFF
DNA: TGTGCCAGCAGTCCCGGAAGACTAGCGGGAGCATTGGAGAACAATGAGCAGTTCTTC

J: TRBJ2-3
V: TRBV19
D: TRBD1
size: .
CDR3: CASSIVMGQEAPDTQYF
DNA: TGTGCCAGTAGTATAGTAATGGGACAGGAAGCCCCAGATACGCAGTATTTT

J: TRBJ2-7
V: TRBV5-4
D: TRBD1
size: .
CDR3: CASSSALGTGGYEQYF
DNA: TGTGCCAGCAGCTCTGCGCTGGGGACAGGGGGATACGAGCAGTACTTC

J: TRBJ1-5
V: TRBV30
D: .
size: .
CDR3: CAWSVDTLNQPQHF
DNA: TGTGCCTGGAGTGTGGACACCCTAAATCAGCCCCAGCATTTT

J: TRBJ2-7
V: TRBV29-1
D: .
size: .
CDR3: CSVVTGERYEQYF
DNA: TGCAGCGTTGTCACGGGAGAGAGATACGAGCAGTACTTC

J: TRBJ1-3
V: TRBV29-1
D: TRBD1
size: once
CDR3: CSVGDRTSGNTIYF
DNA: TGCAGCGTTGGGGACAGGACGTCTGGAAACACCATATATTTT

J: TRBJ2-2
V: TRBV29-1
D: .
size: .
CDR3: CSVVNTGELFF
DNA: TGCAGCGTCGTTAACACCGGGGAGCTGTTTTTT

J: TRBJ2-7
V: TRBV2
D: .
size: .
CDR3: CASEGPLGGGYEQYF
DNA: TGTGCCAGCGAGGGCCCCCTGGGAGGTGGCTACGAGCAGTACTTC

J: TRBJ2-2
V: TRBV29-1
D: .
size: few
CDR3: CSVDWGDRTGELFF
DNA: TGCAGCGTTGATTGGGGGGATCGCACCGGGGAGCTGTTTTTT

J: TRBJ1-2
V: TRBV27
D: TRBD1
size: .
CDR3: CASSYTGGVNYGYTF
DNA: TGTGCCAGCAGTTATACAGGGGGAGTGAACTATGGCTACACCTTC

J: TRBJ2-1
V: TRBV19
D: .
size: few
CDR3: CASRVEDNEQFF
DNA: TGTGCCAGTAGAGTGGAAGACAATGAGCAGTTCTTC